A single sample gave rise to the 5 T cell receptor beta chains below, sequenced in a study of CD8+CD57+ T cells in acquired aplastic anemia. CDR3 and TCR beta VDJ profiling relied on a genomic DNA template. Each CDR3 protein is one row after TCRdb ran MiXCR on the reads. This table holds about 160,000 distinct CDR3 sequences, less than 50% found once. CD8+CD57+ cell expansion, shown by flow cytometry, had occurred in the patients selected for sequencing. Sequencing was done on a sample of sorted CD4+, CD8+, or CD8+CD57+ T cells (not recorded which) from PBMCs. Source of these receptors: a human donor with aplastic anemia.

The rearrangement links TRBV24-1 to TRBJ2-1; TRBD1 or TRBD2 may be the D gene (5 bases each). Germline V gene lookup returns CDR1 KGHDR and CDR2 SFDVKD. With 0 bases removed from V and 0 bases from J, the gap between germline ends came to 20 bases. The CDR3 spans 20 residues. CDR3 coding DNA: TGTGCCACCAGTGATTTGGAGTCCGGGACGGAAAAGGGCTCCTACAATGAGCAGTTCTTC. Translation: CATSDLESGTEKGSYNEQFF.

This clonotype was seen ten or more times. The CDR3 region has the DNA TGTGCCAGCCTGGGACTAGCGGACGGAGAGACCCAGTACTTC. It encodes CASLGLADGETQYF. This chain connects TRBV6-5 to TRBJ2-5, with 11 bases matching TRBD2. The CDR3 is 14 residues long. Per germline, CDR1 MNHEY and CDR2 SVGAGI. With V trimmed by 8 bases and J by 4 bases, 6 bases remained unmatched.

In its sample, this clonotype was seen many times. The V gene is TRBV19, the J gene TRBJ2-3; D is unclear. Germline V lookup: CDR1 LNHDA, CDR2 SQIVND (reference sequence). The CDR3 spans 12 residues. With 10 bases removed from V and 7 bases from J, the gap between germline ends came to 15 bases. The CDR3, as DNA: TGTGCCACCCTCAGTAGGACCCATACGCAGTATTTT. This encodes CATLSRTHTQYF. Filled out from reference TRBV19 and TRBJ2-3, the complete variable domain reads DGGITQSPKYLFRKEGQNVTLSCEQNLNHDAMYWYRQDPGQGLRLIYYSQIVNDFQKGDIAEGYSVSREKKESFPLTVTSAQKNPTAFYLCATLSRTHTQYFGPGTRLTVL.

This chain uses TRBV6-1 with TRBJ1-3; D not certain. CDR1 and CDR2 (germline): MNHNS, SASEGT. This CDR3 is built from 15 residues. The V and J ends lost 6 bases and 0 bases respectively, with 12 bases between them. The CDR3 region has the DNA TGTGCCAGCAGCGCCACCGCGGCCTCTGGAAACACCATATATTTT. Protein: CASSATAASGNTIYF.

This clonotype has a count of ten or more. The CDR3 spells CASRSADTEAFF. CDR3 sequence (DNA): TGCGCCAGCCGATCGGCGGACACTGAAGCTTTCTTT. V is TRBV4-1 and J is TRBJ1-1; no clear D gene. Germline lookup yields CDR1 MGHRA and CDR2 YSYEKL. The CDR3 has 12 residues. V was trimmed by 8 bases and J by 3 bases, leaving 10 bases between them.